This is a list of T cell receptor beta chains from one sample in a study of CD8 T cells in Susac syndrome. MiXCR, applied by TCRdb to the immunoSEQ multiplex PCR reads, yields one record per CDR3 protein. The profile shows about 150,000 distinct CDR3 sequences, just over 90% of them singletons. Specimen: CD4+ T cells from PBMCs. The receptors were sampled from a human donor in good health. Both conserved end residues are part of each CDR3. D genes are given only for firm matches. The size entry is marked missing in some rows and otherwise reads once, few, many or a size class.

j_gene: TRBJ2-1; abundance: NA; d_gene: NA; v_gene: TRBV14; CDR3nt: TGTGCCAGCAGCCAATTAGATTTCAATGAGCAGTTCTTC; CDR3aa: CASSQLDFNEQFF
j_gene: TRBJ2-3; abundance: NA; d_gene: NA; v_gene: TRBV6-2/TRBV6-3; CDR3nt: TGTGCCAGCAGCGCCGGGACTCTACGTGGTACGCAGTATTTT; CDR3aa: CASSAGTLRGTQYF
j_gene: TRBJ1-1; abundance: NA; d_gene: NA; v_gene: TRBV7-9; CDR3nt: TGTGCCAGCAGCTTAGATTCAGTAGCTTTCTTT; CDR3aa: CASSLDSVAFF
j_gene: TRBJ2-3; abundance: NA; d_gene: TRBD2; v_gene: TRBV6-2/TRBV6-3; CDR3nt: TGTGCCAGCACGAAAAGACTAGCGGGGGGGCGCGAGGCGCAGTATTTT; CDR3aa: CASTKRLAGGREAQYF
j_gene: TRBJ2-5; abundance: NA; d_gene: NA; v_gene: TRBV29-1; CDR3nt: TGCAGCGTTCGGAGGGCCGGGGAGACCCAGTACTTC; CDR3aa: CSVRRAGETQYF
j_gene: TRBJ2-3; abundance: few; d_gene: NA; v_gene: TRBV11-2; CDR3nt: TGTGCCAGCAGCCCAAGACAAGGGAGACAACGCACAGATACGCAGTATTTT; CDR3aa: CASSPRQGRQRTDTQYF
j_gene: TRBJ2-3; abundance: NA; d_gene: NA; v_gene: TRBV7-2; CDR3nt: TGTGCCAGCACCAAAATAGGGGCCGAAAGGGATACGCAGTATTTT; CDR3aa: CASTKIGAERDTQYF
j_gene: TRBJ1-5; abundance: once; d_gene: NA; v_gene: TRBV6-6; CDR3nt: TGTGCCAGCAAAGACAGCCTAAATCAGCCCCAGCATTTT; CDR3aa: CASKDSLNQPQHF
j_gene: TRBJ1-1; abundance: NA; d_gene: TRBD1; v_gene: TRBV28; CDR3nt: TGTGCCAGCAGCCGGACAGGCGGCAGTTTGAACACTGAAGCTTTCTTT; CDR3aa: CASSRTGGSLNTEAFF
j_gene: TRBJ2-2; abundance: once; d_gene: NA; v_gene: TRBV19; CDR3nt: TGTGCCAGTAGTTTTGCTACCGGGGAGCTGTTTTTT; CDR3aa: CASSFATGELFF
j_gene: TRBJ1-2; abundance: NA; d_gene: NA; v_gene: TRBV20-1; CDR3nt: TGCAGTGCTAGTAAGGGGAACTATGGCTACACCTTC; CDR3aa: CSASKGNYGYTF
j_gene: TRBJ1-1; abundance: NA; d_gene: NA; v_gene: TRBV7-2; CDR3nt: TGTGCCAGCAGCTTAGAAAGTAGCAGGAACACTGAAGCTTTCTTT; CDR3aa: CASSLESSRNTEAFF
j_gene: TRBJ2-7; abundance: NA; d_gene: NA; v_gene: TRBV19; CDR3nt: TGTGCCAGTAGATTGGATCGGGGCTACGAGCAGTACTTC; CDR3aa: CASRLDRGYEQYF
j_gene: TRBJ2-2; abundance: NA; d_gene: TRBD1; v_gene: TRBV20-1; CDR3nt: TGCAGTGCTAGGGGGCACGGGACAGAGTACACCGGGGAGCTGTTTTTT; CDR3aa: CSARGHGTEYTGELFF
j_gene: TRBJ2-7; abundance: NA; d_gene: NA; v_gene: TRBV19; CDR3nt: TGTGCCAGTAGTACACAGGGTAGGGGACCCTACGAGCAGTACTTC; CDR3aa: CASSTQGRGPYEQYF
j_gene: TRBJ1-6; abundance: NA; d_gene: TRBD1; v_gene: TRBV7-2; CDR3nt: TGTGCCAGCAGCGAACGACAGGGGGCGTATTCACCCCTCCATTTT; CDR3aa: CASSERQGAYSPLHF
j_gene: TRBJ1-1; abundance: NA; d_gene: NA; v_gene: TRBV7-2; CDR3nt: TGTGCCAGCAGCTTATTCCGCGAAGTTTTCTTT; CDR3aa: CASSLFREVFF
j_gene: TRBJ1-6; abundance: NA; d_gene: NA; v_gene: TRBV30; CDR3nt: TGTGCCTGGAGTGTTTTACAGGGTGGGAATTCACCCCTCCACTTT; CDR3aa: CAWSVLQGGNSPLHF
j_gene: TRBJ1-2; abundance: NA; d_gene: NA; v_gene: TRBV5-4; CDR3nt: TGTGCCAGCAGATATGGGGTTAACTATGGCTACACCTTC; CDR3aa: CASRYGVNYGYTF
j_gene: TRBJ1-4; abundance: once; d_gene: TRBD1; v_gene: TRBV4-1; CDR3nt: TGCGCCAGCAGCAAACAGGGGGCAGGTGAAAAACTGTTTTTT; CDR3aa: CASSKQGAGEKLFF
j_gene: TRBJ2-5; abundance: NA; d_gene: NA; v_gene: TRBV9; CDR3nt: TGTGCCAGCAGCCCTCAACAGGGAGATTGGGAGACCCAGTACTTC; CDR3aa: CASSPQQGDWETQYF
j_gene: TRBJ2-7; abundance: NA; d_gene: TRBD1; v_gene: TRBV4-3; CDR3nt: TGCGCCAGCAGCCATTCGACAGGGGGCTACTACGAGCAGTACTTC; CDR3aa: CASSHSTGGYYEQYF
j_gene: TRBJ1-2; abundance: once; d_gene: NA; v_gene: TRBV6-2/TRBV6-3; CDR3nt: TGTGCCAGCAGTTACTCGGGGACTCTGTTCGGCTACACCTTC; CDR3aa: CASSYSGTLFGYTF
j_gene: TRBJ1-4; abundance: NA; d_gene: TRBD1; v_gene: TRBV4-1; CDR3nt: TGCGCCAGCAGCCACCCGGGAGGGGGCGCGGAAAAACTGTTTTTT; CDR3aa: CASSHPGGGAEKLFF
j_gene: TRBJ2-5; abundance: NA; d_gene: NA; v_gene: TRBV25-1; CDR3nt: TGTGCCAGCAGCGGACGGCCGAAAGAGACCCAGTACTTC; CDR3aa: CASSGRPKETQYF
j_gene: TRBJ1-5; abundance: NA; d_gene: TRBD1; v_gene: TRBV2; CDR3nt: TGTGCCAGCAAACAGGGGAGAGGCAATCAGCCCCAGCATTTT; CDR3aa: CASKQGRGNQPQHF
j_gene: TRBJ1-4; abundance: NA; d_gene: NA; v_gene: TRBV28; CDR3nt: TGTGCCAGCACCCAAAGGGGGGCAACTAATGAAAAACTGTTTTTT; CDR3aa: CASTQRGATNEKLFF
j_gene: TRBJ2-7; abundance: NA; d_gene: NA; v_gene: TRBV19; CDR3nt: TGTGCCAGTAGTATGAGGCTCTCCTACGAGCAGTACTTC; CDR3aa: CASSMRLSYEQYF
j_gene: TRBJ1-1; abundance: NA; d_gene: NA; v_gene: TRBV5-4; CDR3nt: TGTGCCAGCAGCAATATGACAGGAAACACTGAAGCTTTCTTT; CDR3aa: CASSNMTGNTEAFF
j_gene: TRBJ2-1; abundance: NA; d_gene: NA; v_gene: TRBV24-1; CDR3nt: TGTGCCACCAGTGATAGACGGGTCGGAGAGCAGTTCTTC; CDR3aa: CATSDRRVGEQFF
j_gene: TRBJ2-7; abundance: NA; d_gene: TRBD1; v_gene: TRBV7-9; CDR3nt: TGTGCCAGCAGCTTACAGGGGGCGGGCGAGCAGTACTTC; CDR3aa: CASSLQGAGEQYF
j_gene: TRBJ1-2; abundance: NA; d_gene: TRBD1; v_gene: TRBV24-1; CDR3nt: TGTGCCACCAGTGACTCCGGGACAGGGGAGTACGACTACACCTTC; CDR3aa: CATSDSGTGEYDYTF
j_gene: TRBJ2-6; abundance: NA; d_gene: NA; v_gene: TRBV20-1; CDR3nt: TGCAGTGCTAGAGTGGGAAGTGGTGGGGCCAACGTCCTGACTTTC; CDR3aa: CSARVGSGGANVLTF
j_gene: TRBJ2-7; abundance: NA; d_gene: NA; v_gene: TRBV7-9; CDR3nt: TGTGCCAGCAGCGTCCGGGACAACTCCTACGAGCAGTACTTC; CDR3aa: CASSVRDNSYEQYF
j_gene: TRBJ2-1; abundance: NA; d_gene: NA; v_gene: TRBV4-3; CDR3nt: TGCGCCAGCAGCCCTTGGGGAGCGGCGAACAATGAGCAGTTCTTC; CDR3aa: CASSPWGAANNEQFF
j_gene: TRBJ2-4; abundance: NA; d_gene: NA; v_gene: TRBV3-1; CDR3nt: TGTGCCAGCAGCCAAGGCTCATTAGCCAAAAACATTCAGTACTTC; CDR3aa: CASSQGSLAKNIQYF
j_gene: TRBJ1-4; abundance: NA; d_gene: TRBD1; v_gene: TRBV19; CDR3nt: TGTGCCAGTAGTGAAATCCGGGACAGGGATGAAAAACTGTTTTTT; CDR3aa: CASSEIRDRDEKLFF
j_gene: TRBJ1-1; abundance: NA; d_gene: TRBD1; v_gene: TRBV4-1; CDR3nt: TGCGCCAGCAGCCAAGGAGGGGGCAGACGATCATCTGAAGCTTTCTTT; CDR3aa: CASSQGGGRRSSEAFF
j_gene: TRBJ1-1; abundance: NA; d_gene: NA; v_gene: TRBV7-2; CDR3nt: TGTGCCAGCAGCTTAATGGGGGGGAACAACCCTGAAGCTTTCTTT; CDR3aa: CASSLMGGNNPEAFF
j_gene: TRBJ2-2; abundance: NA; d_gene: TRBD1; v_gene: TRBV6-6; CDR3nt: TGTGCCAGCAGTTACTCTCTCACAGGGGTCACCGGGGAGCTGTTTTTT; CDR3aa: CASSYSLTGVTGELFF
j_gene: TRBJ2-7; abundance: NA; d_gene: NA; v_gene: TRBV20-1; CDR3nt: TGCAGTGCCACCTGCCGGGACTGCAATTCCTACGAGCAGTACTTC; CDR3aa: CSATCRDCNSYEQYF
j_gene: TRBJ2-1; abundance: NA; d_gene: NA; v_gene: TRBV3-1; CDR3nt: TGTGCCAGCAGCCAGGGGTCTCTTTACAATGAGCAGTTCTTC; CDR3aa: CASSQGSLYNEQFF
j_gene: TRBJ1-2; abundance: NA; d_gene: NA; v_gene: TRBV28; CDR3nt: TGTGCCAGCAGTACCGGGGCGCTCTCCTATGGCTACACCTTC; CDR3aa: CASSTGALSYGYTF
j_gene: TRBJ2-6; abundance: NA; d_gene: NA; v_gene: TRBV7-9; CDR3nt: TGTGCCAGCAGCTCCCAGGGAAGGGGGGCCAACGTCCTGACTTTC; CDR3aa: CASSSQGRGANVLTF
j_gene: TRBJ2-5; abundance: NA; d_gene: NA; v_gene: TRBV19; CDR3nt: TGTGCCAGTACCGGTTTGGGCGGCAGTCTGGAGACCCAGTACTTC; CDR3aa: CASTGLGGSLETQYF